These 30 T cell receptor beta chains came from one sample sequenced in a study of blood T cells in healthy people across ages. The authors ran a second PCR of roughly 6 to 12 cycles using a sample-barcoded 5' primer and a J-beta primer mix. TCRdb fed the 5' RACE reads into MiXCR, producing one record per CDR3 protein. The data hold some 900,000 distinct CDR3 sequences, with 40% to 60% observed a single time. Material: blood. The receptors stem from a man aged 25-45 years in good health.

The chain recombines TRBV4-3 with TRBJ2-2, with D possibly matching TRBD2 (5 bases). This CDR3 is 15 amino acids long. With 0 bases removed from V and 6 bases from J, the gap between germline ends came to 11 bases. In germline, CDR1 is LGHNA, CDR2 YSLEER. The CDR3 bases are TGCGCCAGCAGCCAAGATGAGGGAGCGGCCGGGGAGCTGTTTTTT. Translating it yields CASSQDEGAAGELFF.

This chain uses TRBV12-3 or TRBV12-4 with TRBJ2-4; D is perhaps TRBD2 (7 bases). The J call could be wrong; TRBJ2-7 is a better fit for the DNA end. The CDR3 totals 13 residues. In DNA, the CDR3 is TGTGCCAGCAGTATGGGGGGGCCCTACGAGCAGTACTTC. Its protein product is CASSMGGPYEQYF.

CDR3 region: CSVTTDYGYTF. In nucleotides, the CDR3 is TGCAGCGTTACGACAGACTATGGCTACACCTTC. The V gene is TRBV29-1, the J gene TRBJ1-2, with D tentatively TRBD1 (5 bases). Between the trimmed V and J ends, which lost 5 bases and 3 bases, there was a span of 7 bases. The CDR3 sequence is 11 residues long. CDR1 is SQVTM and CDR2 is ANQGSEA in the germline V gene.

CDR3 sequence: CASSYLAGESTDTQYF. The CDR3 DNA follows: TGTGCCAGCAGTTACTTAGCGGGGGAGAGCACAGATACGCAGTATTTT. This sequence joins TRBV6-2 or TRBV6-3 and TRBJ2-3; 9 bases fit TRBD2. Trimming removed 1 base from V and 0 bases from J; junction bases left unmatched: 2. The CDR3 contains 16 residues. Germline values: CDR1 MNHEY, CDR2 SVGEGT.

This clonotype appeared a few times. The CDR3 DNA reads TGTGCCAGCAGTTGGACTAGCGTATCACCCGGGGAGCTGTTTTTT. Protein: CASSWTSVSPGELFF. This sequence joins TRBV12-3 or TRBV12-4 and TRBJ2-2; 9 nucleotides agree with TRBD2. V lost 4 bases, J lost 6 bases, and 6 bases stayed unmatched. This CDR3 has 15 residues.

V is TRBV18 and J is TRBJ1-1; D gene ambiguous. V shed 3 bases and J shed 0 bases, with 11 bases lying between them. CDR3 length: 15 amino acids. Germline CDR1 KGHSH, CDR2 LQKENI. The CDR3 spells CASSPGPLLNTEAFF. The CDR3 DNA sequence: TGTGCCAGCTCACCCGGGCCGTTATTGAACACTGAAGCTTTCTTT.

This clonotype was counted only a few times. The chain uses TRBV7-2 and TRBJ2-1, with TRBD2 matching over 8 bases. The junction had 0 bases not matched to a gene; V was cut back by 6 bases and J by 5 bases. Looked up from germline, CDR1 is SGHTA and CDR2 is FQGNSA. This CDR3 is 12 amino acids long. The CDR3 loop reads CASRRGDNEQFF. CDR3 nucleotides: TGTGCCAGCAGGCGGGGGGACAATGAGCAGTTCTTC.

V gene TRBV9 combines with J gene TRBJ1-2, with a weak D call TRBD1 (6 bases). The CDR3 has 16 residues. V gave up 3 bases and J gave up 8 bases, with 23 bases separating them. CDR1 is SGDLS and CDR2 is YYNGEE in the germline V gene. CDR3 nucleotides: TGTGCCAGCAGCGCTCATCTCGAGGGGGTGATAGGAGGCTACACCTTC. This codes for CASSAHLEGVIGGYTF.

This chain connects TRBV18 to TRBJ2-5; 7 bases agree with TRBD2. TRBJ2-7 matches the DNA end more closely, so the J call is doubtful. CDR3 length: 15 residues. Looked up from germline, CDR1 is KGHSH and CDR2 is LQKENI. The CDR3: CASSPLSRGSAEQYF. CDR3 nucleotides: TGTGCCAGCTCACCACTAAGCCGCGGGAGCGCCGAGCAGTACTTC.

The rearrangement uses TRBV30 and TRBJ1-2, with 9 bases aligning to TRBD1. The V segment lost 5 bases and the J segment 7 bases; nucleotides outside the gene matches: 5. Germline V gene sequence: CDR1 GTSNPN, CDR2 SVGIG (reference sequence). CDR3 length: 12 amino acids. The CDR3 nucleotides are TGTGCCTGGTCGACAGGGGGGACTGGCTACACCTTC. This encodes CAWSTGGTGYTF.

The sample holds a few counts of this clonotype. The rearrangement uses TRBV11-2 and TRBJ2-1, with 7 bases identical to TRBD2. The germline gives CDR1 SGHAT, CDR2 FQNNGV. The CDR3 runs 14 residues. Trimming cost V 1 base and J 6 bases; bases outside gene matches: 3. CDR3 region: CASSLASGLNEQFF. The CDR3 DNA sequence: TGTGCCAGCAGCTTAGCTAGCGGCCTCAATGAGCAGTTCTTC.

This chain links TRBV5-1 with TRBJ2-2; a weak D match, TRBD2 (7 bases). CDR3 size: 16 residues. V shed 3 bases and J shed 6 bases, with 18 bases lying between them. Per germline, CDR1 SGHRS and CDR2 YFSETQ. For the CDR3, the DNA is TGCGCCAGCAGCTCGGAAGGGGGGGCAGTCGCCGGGGAGCTGTTTTTT. This codes for CASSSEGGAVAGELFF.

This clonotype has only one observation. The CDR3 sequence is CASSRGTGLYGYTF. The CDR3, as DNA: TGTGCCAGCAGTCGGGGGACAGGTCTCTATGGCTACACCTTC. The chain couples TRBV6-1 to TRBJ1-2; 8 bases line up with TRBD1. Unmatched junction bases numbered 6, after V lost 5 bases and J lost 4 bases. The CDR3 has 14 amino acids. Germline V gene sequence: CDR1 MNHNS, CDR2 SASEGT.

The V call is TRBV6-2 or TRBV6-3, the J call TRBJ2-5; D not certain. Trimming pared 4 bases from V and 0 bases from J, leaving 12 bases between. The CDR3 consists of 15 residues. Germline loops: CDR1 MNHEY, CDR2 SVGEGT. CDR3 loop: CASSLARTYQETQYF. CDR3 in DNA: TGTGCCAGCAGTTTGGCCAGGACGTACCAAGAGACCCAGTACTTC.

This clonotype showed up just once. This chain joins TRBV7-2 and TRBJ2-1; possible D gene TRBD2, 5 bases. Germline values: CDR1 SGHTA, CDR2 FQGNSA. V dropped 3 bases and J dropped 6 bases, with 12 bases sitting between them. This CDR3 comprises 14 residues. The CDR3 DNA reads TGTGCCAGCAGCTTCGGGATAGGACTCAATGAGCAGTTCTTC. Its protein product is CASSFGIGLNEQFF.

This clonotype was recorded only once. This sequence joins TRBV30 and TRBJ1-1; unclear D gene. CDR3 length equals 11 residues. The germline V gene has CDR1 GTSNPN and CDR2 SVGIG (reference sequence). V lost 7 bases, J lost 6 bases, and 12 bases lay in between. CDR3 in amino acids: CASTRPAEAFF. As DNA, the CDR3 is TGTGCCTCAACGAGGCCGGCTGAAGCTTTCTTT.

The sample holds a few counts of this clonotype. The V gene is TRBV24-1, the J gene TRBJ2-3; no clear D. Trimming pared 1 base from V and 4 bases from J, leaving 5 bases between. The CDR3 is 13 residues long. CDR1 KGHDR and CDR2 SFDVKD come from the germline V gene. CDR3 sequence: CATSDFRADTQYF. CDR3 coding DNA: TGTGCCACCAGTGATTTTAGGGCAGATACGCAGTATTTT.

The chain carries TRBV28 and TRBJ2-3; no definite D call. Germline V gene data show CDR1 as MDHEN and CDR2 as SYDVKM. The CDR3 totals 14 residues. V lost 7 bases to trimming and J lost 2 bases, with 13 bases between them. The CDR3 region has the DNA TGTGCCAGCACCCCTTGCGTCTCCACAGATACGCAGTATTTT. The encoded protein is CASTPCVSTDTQYF.

The chain links TRBV20-1 to TRBJ1-1, with D hard to call. This CDR3 comprises 13 residues. CDR1 is DFQATT and CDR2 is SNEGSKA in the germline V gene (reference sequence). V lost 3 bases and J 0 bases, leaving 8 bases between the germline ends. The DNA for the CDR3 is TGCAGTGCTAGTTTCCCGTTGAACACTGAAGCTTTCTTT. Residues: CSASFPLNTEAFF.

The genes are TRBV29-1 and TRBJ2-7; TRBD1 matches 8 bases. CDR3 size: 11 residues. J was trimmed by 5 bases and V by 6 bases; bases with no gene match: 3. Germline loops: CDR1 SQVTM, CDR2 ANQGSEA. CDR3 nucleotide sequence: TGCAGCGTCGGACAGGGCCACGAGCAGTACTTC. Its translation: CSVGQGHEQYF.

This clonotype was observed a few times. The chain employs TRBV10-3 and TRBJ2-5, with 13 nucleotides matching TRBD2. CDR1 and CDR2 from the germline V gene are ENHRY and SYGVKD. This CDR3 is built from 21 residues. Losses at the gene ends were 6 bases for V and 5 bases for J; bases not matched to a gene: 24. CDR3 bases: TGTGCCATCAGCGCCGTATCCCCAACTAGCGGGGGGGCCGGAATCCGCGAGACCCAGTACTTC. Encoded protein: CAISAVSPTSGGAGIRETQYF.

This chain joins TRBV13 and TRBJ2-7; D uncertain. The V end was cut by 3 bases, the J end by 0 bases, with 12 bases between. Germline CDR1 reads PRHDT; CDR2 reads FYEKMQ (reference sequence). The CDR3 is made up of 15 amino acids. The CDR3 reads CASSFIAQSSYEQYF. In DNA form, the CDR3 reads TGTGCCAGCAGCTTTATCGCCCAGAGCTCCTACGAGCAGTACTTC.

This clonotype has just one count. V and J are TRBV20-1 and TRBJ1-5; 10 bases align to TRBD1. J was trimmed by 6 bases and V by 6 bases; bases with no gene match: 11. Germline lookup yields CDR1 DFQATT and CDR2 SNEGSKA (reference sequence). This CDR3 has 15 residues. This chain's CDR3 is CSAERQGAAGQPQHF. The CDR3 DNA sequence: TGCAGTGCGGAGAGACAGGGGGCGGCAGGTCAGCCCCAGCATTTT.

The chain combines TRBV20-1 with TRBJ2-7, with TRBD2 matching 11 bases. Germline CDR1 DFQATT, CDR2 SNEGSKA (reference sequence). V lost 6 bases to trimming and J lost 7 bases; unmatched junction nucleotides: 8. The CDR3 sequence is 13 residues long. The CDR3 DNA is TGCAGTGCCGGACTAGCGGGTTACAATGAGCAGTACTTC. It is translated as CSAGLAGYNEQYF.

The rearrangement joins TRBV27 to TRBJ2-2; no reliable D call. Germline CDR1 MNHEY, CDR2 SMNVEV (reference sequence). Trimming removed 6 bases from V and 3 bases from J, with 8 bases in between. CDR3 size: 13 residues. The DNA of the CDR3 is TGTGCCAGCAGATCATACGACACCGGGGAGCTGTTTTTT. Encoded protein: CASRSYDTGELFF.

This clonotype was seen a handful of times. The gene calls are TRBV6-5 and TRBJ2-3; no reliable D call. Trimming stripped 6 bases from V and 3 bases from J, with 10 bases between. CDR3 length: 13 residues. The V gene's germline CDR1 is MNHEY and CDR2 SVGAGI. As DNA, the CDR3 is TGTGCCAGCAGAACCCCCGGTACAGATACGCAGTATTTT. Its protein is CASRTPGTDTQYF.

This chain joins TRBV28 and TRBJ2-3; 7 bases agree with TRBD2. This CDR3 is 16 amino acids long. The germline CDR1 and CDR2 sequences are MDHEN and SYDVKM. This chain's CDR3 is CGIPRGGTFSTDTQYF. The CDR3 DNA sequence: TGTGGGATCCCTCGCGGGGGTACTTTTAGCACAGATACGCAGTATTTT.

The genes are TRBV28 and TRBJ2-4, with 9 nucleotides matching TRBD1. Germline trimming cut 8 bases from V and 13 bases from J; bases unmatched to any gene: 12. The V gene's germline CDR1 is MDHEN and CDR2 SYDVKM. CDR3 size: 13 residues. In DNA form, the CDR3 reads TGTGCCAGCGGCGAGGGGACAGGGTATCAGCAGTACTTC. Amino acid sequence: CASGEGTGYQQYF.

A note on this clonotype: This may be a read error, as it is one base from a much larger clone. This chain joins TRBV9 and TRBJ2-3; D possibly corresponds to TRBD2 (5 bases). The V end was cut by 0 bases, the J end by 1 base, with 15 bases between. The CDR3 length is 17 residues. Germline CDR1 reads SGDLS; CDR2 reads YYNGEE. The CDR3 protein is CASSVGSSGVGTDTQYF. The CDR3 DNA sequence: TGTGCCAGCAGCGTAGGATCCTCCGGGGTGGGCACAGATACGCAGTATTTT.

The J gene is TRBJ1-2, the V gene TRBV29-1; maybe TRBD1 (6 bases). Trimming removed 6 bases at V and 4 bases at J, with 12 bases between. The germline V gene has CDR1 SQVTM and CDR2 ANQGSEA. This CDR3 is 12 amino acids long. This chain's CDR3 is CSVQQGPYGYTF. CDR3 DNA: TGCAGCGTCCAACAGGGCCCCTATGGCTACACCTTC.